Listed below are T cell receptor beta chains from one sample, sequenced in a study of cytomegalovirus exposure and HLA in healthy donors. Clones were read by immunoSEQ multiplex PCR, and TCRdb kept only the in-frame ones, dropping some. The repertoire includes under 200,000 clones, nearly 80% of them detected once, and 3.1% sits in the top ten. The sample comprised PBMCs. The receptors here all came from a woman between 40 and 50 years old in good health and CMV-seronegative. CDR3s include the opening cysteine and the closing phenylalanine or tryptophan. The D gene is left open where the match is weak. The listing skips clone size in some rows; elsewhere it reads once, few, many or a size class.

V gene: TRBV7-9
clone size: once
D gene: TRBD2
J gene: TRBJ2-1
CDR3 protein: CASRLAGVRDEQFF
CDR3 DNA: TGTGCCAGCCGCCTCGCGGGGGTCCGGGATGAGCAGTTCTTC

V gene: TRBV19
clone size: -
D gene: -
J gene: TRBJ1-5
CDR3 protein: CATKDRPYSNQPQHF
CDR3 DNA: TGTGCCACTAAAGACAGACCCTATAGCAATCAGCCCCAGCATTTT

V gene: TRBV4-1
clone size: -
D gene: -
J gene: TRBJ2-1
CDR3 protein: CASSQDTSWPIPSYNEQFF
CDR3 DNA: TGCGCCAGCAGCCAAGATACCTCCTGGCCAATTCCCTCCTACAATGAGCAGTTCTTC

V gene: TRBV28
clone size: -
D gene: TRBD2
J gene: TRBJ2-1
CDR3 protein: CASSFWTSGNYSSYNEQFF
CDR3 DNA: TGTGCCAGCAGTTTCTGGACTAGCGGGAACTACAGCTCCTACAATGAGCAGTTCTTC

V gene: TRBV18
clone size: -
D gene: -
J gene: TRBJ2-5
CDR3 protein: CASSSDTGELGAQYF
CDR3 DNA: TGTGCCAGCTCGTCCGACACGGGGGAACTAGGGGCCCAGTACTTC

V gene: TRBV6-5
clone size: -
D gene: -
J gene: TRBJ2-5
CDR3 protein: CASSYREGRETQYF
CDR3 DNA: TGTGCCAGCAGTTACCGGGAAGGGCGAGAGACCCAGTACTTC

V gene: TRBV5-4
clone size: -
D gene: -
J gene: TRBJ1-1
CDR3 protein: CASSSEQVILNTEAFF
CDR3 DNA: TGTGCCAGCAGCTCCGAACAGGTTATTCTGAACACTGAAGCTTTCTTT

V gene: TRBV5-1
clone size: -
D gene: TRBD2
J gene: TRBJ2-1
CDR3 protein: CASSSAGLNEQFF
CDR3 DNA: TGCGCCAGCAGCTCAGCGGGGCTCAATGAGCAGTTCTTC

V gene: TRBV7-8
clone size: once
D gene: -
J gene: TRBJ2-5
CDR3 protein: CASSLQSAGVKETQYF
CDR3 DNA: TGTGCCAGCAGCTTACAAAGTGCAGGGGTAAAGGAGACCCAGTACTTC

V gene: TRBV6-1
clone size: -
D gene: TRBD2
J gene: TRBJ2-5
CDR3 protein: CASSGQVAGGGRETQYF
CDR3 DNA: TGTGCCAGCAGTGGTCAAGTAGCGGGGGGCGGTCGGGAGACCCAGTACTTC

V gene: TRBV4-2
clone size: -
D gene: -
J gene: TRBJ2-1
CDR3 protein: CASSQDSGGVWQFF
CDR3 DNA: TGTGCCAGCAGCCAAGATTCCGGAGGGGTATGGCAGTTCTTC

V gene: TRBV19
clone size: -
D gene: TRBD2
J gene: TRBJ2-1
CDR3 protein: CASSSLAGGPYNEQFF
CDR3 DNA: TGTGCCAGTAGTTCTTTAGCGGGGGGGCCGTACAATGAGCAGTTCTTC

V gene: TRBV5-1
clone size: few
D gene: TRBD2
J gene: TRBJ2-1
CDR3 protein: CASRASGGAREQFF
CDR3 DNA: TGCGCCAGCAGGGCTAGCGGGGGGGCGAGGGAGCAGTTCTTC

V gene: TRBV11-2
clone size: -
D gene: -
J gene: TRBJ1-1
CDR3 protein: CASSLVEATNTEAFF
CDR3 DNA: TGTGCCAGCAGCTTAGTCGAGGCCACGAACACTGAAGCTTTCTTT

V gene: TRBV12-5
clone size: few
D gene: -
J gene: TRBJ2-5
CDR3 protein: CASGLGHRVGETQYF
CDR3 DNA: TGTGCTAGTGGTTTGGGTCACAGGGTTGGGGAGACCCAGTACTTC

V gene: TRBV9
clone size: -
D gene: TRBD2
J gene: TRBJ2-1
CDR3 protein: CASSGLAGGPSYNEQFF
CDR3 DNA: TGTGCCAGCAGCGGACTAGCGGGGGGCCCATCCTACAATGAGCAGTTCTTC

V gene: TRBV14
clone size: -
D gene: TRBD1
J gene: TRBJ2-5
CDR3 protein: CASSQDLTGGPTQETQYF
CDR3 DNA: TGTGCCAGCAGCCAAGATCTGACAGGGGGGCCCACCCAAGAGACCCAGTACTTC

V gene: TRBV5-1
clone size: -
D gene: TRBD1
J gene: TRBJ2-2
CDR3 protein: CASSKRGQNTGELFF
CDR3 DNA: TGCGCCAGCAGCAAGAGGGGGCAGAACACCGGGGAGCTGTTTTTT

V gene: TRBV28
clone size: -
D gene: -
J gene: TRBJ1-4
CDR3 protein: CAHRVNEKLFF
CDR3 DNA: TGTGCCCACAGGGTTAATGAAAAACTGTTTTTT

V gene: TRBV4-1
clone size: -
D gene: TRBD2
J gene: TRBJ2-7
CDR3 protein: CASSLHGPSGSLYEQYF
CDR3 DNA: TGCGCCAGCAGCCTCCACGGGCCTAGCGGCTCCTTGTACGAGCAGTACTTC

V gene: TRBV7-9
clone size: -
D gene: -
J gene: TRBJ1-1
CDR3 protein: CASSLGENTEAFF
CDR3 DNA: TGTGCCAGCAGCTTAGGAGAGAACACTGAAGCTTTCTTT

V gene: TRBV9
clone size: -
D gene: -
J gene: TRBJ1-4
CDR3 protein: CASSATPGGEKLFF
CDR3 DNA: TGTGCCAGCAGCGCGACACCCGGGGGGGAAAAACTGTTTTTT

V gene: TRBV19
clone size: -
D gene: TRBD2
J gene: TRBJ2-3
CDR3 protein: CASSSGGARADTQYF
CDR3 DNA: TGTGCCAGTAGTAGCGGGGGGGCCAGGGCAGATACGCAGTATTTT